A single sample is the source of the 18 T cell receptor beta chains below, sequenced in a study of STAT3 mutations in large granular lymphocyte leukemia. Notes on the study in general: Every T-cell large granular lymphocyte leukemia patient had at least one immunodominant TCR beta clonotype.

The protocol was immunoSEQ multiplex PCR, while the TCRdb copy is restricted to in-frame clones and leaves out a portion. The sample has some 30,000 clones, around 87% seen once. For these TCRs, the target antigens are not known. The sample taken for sequencing was peripheral blood mononuclear cells. The receptors shown here come from a man aged 55-75 years with T-cell large granular lymphocyte leukemia. Some clones in this sample may be carry-over from other donors' samples.

The chain carries TRBV18 and TRBJ2-2, with 14 positions matching TRBD2. Germline V gene lookup returns CDR1 KGHSH and CDR2 LQKENI. This CDR3 contains 17 residues. Trimming took 4 bases from V and 6 from J; bases not matched to a gene: 7. CDR3 nucleotides: TGTGCCAGCTCACAGACGGGACTAGCGGGAGTGTCCGGGGAGCTGTTTTTT. Translation gives CASSQTGLAGVSGELFF.

This chain links TRBV5-1 with TRBJ1-3, with D possibly matching TRBD1 (5 bases). The germline V and J ends were trimmed by 4 bases and 9 bases, with 17 bases remaining between them. The V gene's germline CDR1 is SGHRS and CDR2 YFSETQ. The CDR3 sequence is 14 residues long. This CDR3 is CASSPGTAGGTIYF. The CDR3 DNA reads as TGCGCCAGCAGCCCAGGGACCGCTGGGGGCACCATATATTTT.

This chain uses TRBV11-2 with TRBJ1-6, with TRBD1 matching over 11 bases. Looked up from germline, CDR1 is SGHAT and CDR2 is FQNNGV. The CDR3 runs to 17 residues. With 5 bases clipped from V and 7 bases from J, the junction kept 10 bases outside the gene matches. CDR3 in DNA: TGTGCCAGCAGCCCATGGGCGGGACAGGGGGTGAATTCACCCCTCCACTTT. Translating it yields CASSPWAGQGVNSPLHF.

The rearrangement uses TRBV7-2 and TRBJ2-7; D uncertain. Germline values: CDR1 SGHTA, CDR2 FQGNSA. This CDR3 is 15 amino acids long. Trimming cost V 0 bases and J 4 bases, with 13 bases left between them. CDR3 residues: CASSLATTAVYEQYF. The DNA for the CDR3 is TGTGCCAGCAGCTTAGCGACAACCGCCGTTTACGAGCAGTACTTC.

This sequence joins TRBV5-6 and TRBJ2-3; D is unresolved. Germline values: CDR1 SGHDT, CDR2 YYEEEE. Deletions cut 1 base from V and 11 bases from J, with 14 bases between. The CDR3 covers 13 residues. The CDR3 bases are TGTGCCAGCAGCTTGAGGGCTCCTTACGGGCAGTATTTT. Protein sequence: CASSLRAPYGQYF.

The V call is TRBV7-9, the J call TRBJ2-7; 15 positions agree with TRBD2. The V gene end was trimmed by 5 bases and the J gene end by 4 bases; junction bases not matched to a gene: 6. This CDR3 is built from 16 residues. Germline CDR1 reads SEHNR; CDR2 reads FQNEAQ (reference sequence). In nucleotides, the CDR3 is TGTGCCAGCAGCCCGGGACTAGCGGGAGGAAATTACGAGCAGTACTTC. This encodes CASSPGLAGGNYEQYF.

The chain recombines TRBV6-5 with TRBJ2-6; TRBD1 might be the D (6 bases). The V end lost 4 bases, the J end lost 1 base, and 8 bases lay between the germline ends. The germline CDR1 and CDR2 sequences are MNHEY and SVGAGI. The CDR3 spans 15 residues. DNA of the CDR3: TGTGCCAGCAGTTCTGACAGGTCTGGGGCCAACGTCCTGACTTTC. Its translation is CASSSDRSGANVLTF.

The chain uses TRBV5-1 and TRBJ2-3; D not resolved. Germline V lookup: CDR1 SGHRS, CDR2 YFSETQ. The CDR3 runs 14 residues. Deletions cut 0 bases from V and 5 bases from J, with 10 bases between. This chain's CDR3 is CASSLDLGRDTQYF. CDR3 coding DNA: TGCGCCAGCAGCTTGGACCTCGGTAGAGATACGCAGTATTTT.

The gene calls are TRBV30 and TRBJ2-7; no clear D. The CDR3 is 12 residues long. Germline CDR1 and CDR2: GTSNPN and SVGIG (reference sequence). With 0 bases removed from V and 4 bases from J, the gap between germline ends came to 7 bases. CDR3 region: CAWSVQTYEQYF. CDR3 nucleotides: TGTGCCTGGAGTGTACAGACTTACGAGCAGTACTTC.

The chain is built from TRBV28 and TRBJ2-5; the D is unclear. The V gene lost 5 bases and the J gene lost 5 bases, with 15 bases spanning the gap. Germline V gene data show CDR1 as MDHEN and CDR2 as SYDVKM. CDR3 length: 14 residues. CDR3 amino acids: CASSPTWGKETQYF. Here the CDR3 DNA reads TGTGCCAGCAGTCCTACTTGGGGTAAGGAGACCCAGTACTTC.

This clone appeared a single time. This chain's CDR3 is CASSPDRGNTQYF. In nucleotides, the CDR3 is TGTGCCAGCTCACCGGACAGGGGAAATACGCAGTATTTT. The chain couples TRBV18 to TRBJ2-3; 9 bases match TRBD1. Trimming at V came to 3 bases and at J to 7 bases, leaving 2 bases not matched to a gene. From germline, CDR1 is KGHSH and CDR2 LQKENI. The CDR3 sequence is 13 residues long.

This clone was seen a few times. V and J are TRBV7-8 and TRBJ2-5, with D perhaps TRBD2 (6 bases). The V and J ends lost 1 base and 4 bases respectively, with 10 bases between them. This CDR3 has 14 amino acids. CDR1 is SGHVS and CDR2 is FQNEAQ in the germline V gene. In DNA form, the CDR3 reads TGTGCCAGCAGCTTAGGGTCTAGCGCAGAGACCCAGTACTTC. Translated: CASSLGSSAETQYF.

This clone was detected only once. In DNA, the CDR3 is TGCGCCAGCAGCCAAGAGGTGAATAAGGGCGGCTTCTACGAGCAGTACTTC. This codes for CASSQEVNKGGFYEQYF. The V gene is TRBV4-3, the J gene TRBJ2-7; D remains ambiguous. This CDR3 region has 17 residues. CDR1 is LGHNA and CDR2 is YSLEER in the germline V gene. Deletions cut 0 bases from V and 3 bases from J, with 18 bases between.

This sequence joins TRBV25-1 and TRBJ2-3; 8 bases map to TRBD2. With V trimmed by 11 bases and J by 1 base, 2 bases remained unmatched. The germline V gene encodes CDR1 MGHDK and CDR2 SYGVNS. This CDR3 contains 12 residues. The CDR3 region is CAAGGGTDTQYF. CDR3 DNA: TGTGCCGCGGGGGGTGGCACAGATACGCAGTATTTT.

The chain uses TRBV29-1 and TRBJ2-1; weak D call: TRBD2 (6 bases). Germline V gene data show CDR1 as SQVTM and CDR2 as ANQGSEA. V lost 2 bases and J 9 bases, leaving 14 bases between the germline ends. The CDR3 is made up of 13 amino acids. The CDR3 region is CSVERALALEQFF. CDR3 DNA sequence: TGCAGCGTTGAAAGGGCACTAGCCCTTGAGCAGTTCTTC.

This chain joins TRBV5-1 and TRBJ2-7, with D hard to call. CDR1 is SGHRS, CDR2 YFSETQ, per germline. There are 13 residues in the CDR3. The V gene lost 4 bases and the J gene lost 3 bases, with 11 bases spanning the gap. The CDR3 bases are TGCGCCAGCAGCCCCAACGGTAACTACGAGCAGTACTTC. Protein sequence: CASSPNGNYEQYF.

This clone was counted only a few times. The gene calls are TRBV30 and TRBJ1-1, with D possibly matching TRBD1 (5 bases). The CDR3 has 13 amino acids. V dropped 0 bases and J dropped 10 bases, with 15 bases sitting between them. Germline V gives CDR1 GTSNPN, CDR2 SVGIG (reference sequence). The CDR3 DNA sequence: TGTGCCTGGAGTGTACCAGGGACGGTAGCAGCTTTCTTT. It encodes CAWSVPGTVAAFF.

CDR3 protein: CAWSAVLRRVEQYF. Here the CDR3 DNA reads TGTGCCTGGAGTGCGGTACTTCGGAGGGTGGAGCAGTACTTC. The chain is built from TRBV30 and TRBJ2-7, with D perhaps TRBD2 (6 bases). The germline V gene has CDR1 GTSNPN and CDR2 SVGIG (reference sequence). The CDR3 has 14 residues. The ends were cut back, 1 base at V and 7 bases at J, with 17 bases in the middle. Drawing the rest from reference TRBV30 and TRBJ2-7, the complete variable domain is SQTIHQWPATLVQPVGSPLSLECTVEGTSNPNLYWYRQAAGRGLQLLFYSVGIGQISSEVPQNLSASRPQDRQFILSSKKLLLSDSGFYLCAWSAVLRRVEQYFGPGTRLTVT.